This T cell receptor (beta chain) originates from a study of blood T cell repertoires in COVID-19. Trimming cost V 4 bases and J 4 bases; bases outside gene matches: 13. This CDR3 contains 17 residues. The V gene's germline CDR1 is LNHDA and CDR2 SQIVND (reference sequence). Assay used: immunoSEQ multiplex PCR; TCRdb lists only in-frame clones, some missing. The sample has 250,000 to 300,000 clones, 80% to 90% seen once. The specimen sequenced was PBMCs or T cells enriched from blood (not recorded which). This receptor was taken from a woman between 50 and 59 years old who had recovered from COVID-19. This chain joins TRBV19 and TRBJ1-2; 9 nucleotides line up with TRBD1. For the CDR3, the DNA is TGTGCCAGTAGTACGCCCGGCGGGACAGGGAGCCCCTATGGCTACACCTTC. Its protein product is CASSTPGGTGSPYGYTF.